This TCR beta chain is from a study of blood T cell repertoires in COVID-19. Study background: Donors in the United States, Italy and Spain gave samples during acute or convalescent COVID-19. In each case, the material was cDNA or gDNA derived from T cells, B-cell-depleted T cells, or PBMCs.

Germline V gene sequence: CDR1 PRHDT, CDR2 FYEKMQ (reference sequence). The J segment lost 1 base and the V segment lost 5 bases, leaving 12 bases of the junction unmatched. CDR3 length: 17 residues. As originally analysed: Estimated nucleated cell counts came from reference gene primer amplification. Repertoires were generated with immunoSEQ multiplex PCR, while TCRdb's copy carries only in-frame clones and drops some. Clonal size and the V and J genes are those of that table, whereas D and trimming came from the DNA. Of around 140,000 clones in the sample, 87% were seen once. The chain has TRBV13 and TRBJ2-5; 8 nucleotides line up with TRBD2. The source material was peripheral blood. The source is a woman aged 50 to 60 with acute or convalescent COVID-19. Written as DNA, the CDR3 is TGTGCCAGCAGCCCGGAGCGGGAGCTGGGGTCCCAAGAGACCCAGTACTTC. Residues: CASSPERELGSQETQYF. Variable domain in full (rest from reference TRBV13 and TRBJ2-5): AAGVIQSPRHLIKEKRETATLKCYPIPRHDTVYWYQQGPGQDPQFLISFYEKMQSDKGSIPDRFSAQQFSDYHSELNMSSLELGDSALYFCASSPERELGSQETQYFGPGTRLLVL.